A single sample is the source of the 4 T cell receptor beta chains below, sequenced in a study of blood T cell repertoires in COVID-19. Clones were sequenced by immunoSEQ multiplex PCR, and TCRdb holds only the in-frame ones, with some missing. Counted here are roughly 15,000 clones, approximately 85% occurring once; the ten biggest clones make up 30% to 35%. The sample was peripheral blood. Source of these receptors: a man between 65 and 80 years old in a cohort sampled during active COVID-19.

The chain joins TRBV4-1 to TRBJ2-7, with 9 bases that match TRBD2. CDR3 size: 18 residues. J lost 1 base, V lost 0 bases, and 10 bases had no gene match. Germline assignment: CDR1 MGHRA and CDR2 YSYEKL. CDR3 bases: TGCGCCAGCAGCCAAGATGGTCTAGCGGGACCCCGATCCTACGAGCAGTACTTC. This gives the protein CASSQDGLAGPRSYEQYF.

The chain uses TRBV7-2 and TRBJ1-6; 10 nucleotides agree with TRBD1. This CDR3 contains 15 residues. Looked up from germline, CDR1 is SGHTA and CDR2 is FQGNSA. V was clipped by 6 bases and J by 9 bases; unmatched bases: 8. The CDR3 is CASRPMGQGSSPLHF. The DNA of the CDR3 is TGTGCCAGCAGACCTATGGGACAGGGGAGTTCACCCCTCCACTTT.

The V call is TRBV4-1, the J call TRBJ1-2; perhaps TRBD1 as D (6 bases). The CDR3 contains 15 residues. V lost 0 bases, J lost 5 bases, and 13 bases lay in between. Germline V gene sequence: CDR1 MGHRA, CDR2 YSYEKL. The DNA of the CDR3 is TGCGCCAGCAGCCAAGACCCCGAGGGGGGGTATGGCTACACCTTC. This codes for CASSQDPEGGYGYTF.

The rearrangement joins TRBV7-3 to TRBJ2-2; 8 bases align to TRBD2. The germline gives CDR1 SGHTA, CDR2 FQGTGA. This CDR3 region has 16 residues. V trimming: 5 bases; J trimming: 2 bases; junction bases outside the gene matches: 7. The CDR3 sequence is CASSRRLATNTGELFF. CDR3 in DNA: TGTGCCAGCAGCCGCCGACTAGCGACAAACACCGGGGAGCTGTTTTTT. Together with reference TRBV7-3 and TRBJ2-2, the CDR3 gives the full variable domain: GAGVSQTPSNKVTEKGKYVELRCDPISGHTALYWYRQSLGQGPEFLIYFQGTGAADDSGLPNDRFFAVRPEGSVSTLKIQRTERGDSAVYLCASSRRLATNTGELFFGEGSRLTVL.